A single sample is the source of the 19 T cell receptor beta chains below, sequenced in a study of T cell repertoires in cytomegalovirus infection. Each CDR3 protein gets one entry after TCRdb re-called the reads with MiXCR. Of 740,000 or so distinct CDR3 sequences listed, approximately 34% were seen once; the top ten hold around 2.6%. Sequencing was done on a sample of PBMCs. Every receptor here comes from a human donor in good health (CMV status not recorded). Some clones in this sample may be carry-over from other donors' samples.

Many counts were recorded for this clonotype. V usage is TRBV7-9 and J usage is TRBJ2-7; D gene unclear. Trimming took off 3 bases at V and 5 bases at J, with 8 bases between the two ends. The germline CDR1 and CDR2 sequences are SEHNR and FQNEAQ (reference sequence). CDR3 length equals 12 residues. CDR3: CASSFLAHEQYF. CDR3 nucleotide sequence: TGTGCCAGCAGCTTTCTTGCCCACGAGCAGTACTTC.

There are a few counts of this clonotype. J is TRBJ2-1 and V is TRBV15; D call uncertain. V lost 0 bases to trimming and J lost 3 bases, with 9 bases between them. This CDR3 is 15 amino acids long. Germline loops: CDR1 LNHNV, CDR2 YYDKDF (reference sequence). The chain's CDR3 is CATSRDKGIYNEQFF. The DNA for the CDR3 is TGTGCCACCAGCAGAGATAAGGGTATCTACAATGAGCAGTTCTTC.

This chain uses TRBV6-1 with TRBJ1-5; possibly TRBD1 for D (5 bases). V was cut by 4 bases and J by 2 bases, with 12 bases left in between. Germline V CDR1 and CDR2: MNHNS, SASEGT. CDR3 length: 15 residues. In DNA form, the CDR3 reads TGTGCCAGCAGTGGGTCGGGGCAGGGCAATCAGCCCCAGCATTTT. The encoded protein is CASSGSGQGNQPQHF.

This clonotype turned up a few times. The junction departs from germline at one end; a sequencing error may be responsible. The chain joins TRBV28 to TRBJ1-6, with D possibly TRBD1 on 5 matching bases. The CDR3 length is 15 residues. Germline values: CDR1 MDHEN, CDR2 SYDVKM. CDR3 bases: TGTGCCAGCAGCCTTTACGGAGGGGCAGGCGCGAGGGTTACGTTT. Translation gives CASSLYGGAGARVTF.

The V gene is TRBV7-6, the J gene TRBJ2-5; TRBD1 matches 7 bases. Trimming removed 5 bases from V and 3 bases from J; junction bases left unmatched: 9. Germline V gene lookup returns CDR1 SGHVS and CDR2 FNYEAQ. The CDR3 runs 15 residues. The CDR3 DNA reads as TGTGCCAGCAGCCAACGACAGGGCGGAAAAGAGACCCAGTACTTC. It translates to CASSQRQGGKETQYF. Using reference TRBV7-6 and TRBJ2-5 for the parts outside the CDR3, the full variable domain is GAGVSQSPRYKVTKRGQDVALRCDPISGHVSLYWYRQALGQGPEFLTYFNYEAQQDKSGLPNDRFSAERPEGSISTLTIQRTEQRDSAMYRCASSQRQGGKETQYFGPGTRLLVL.

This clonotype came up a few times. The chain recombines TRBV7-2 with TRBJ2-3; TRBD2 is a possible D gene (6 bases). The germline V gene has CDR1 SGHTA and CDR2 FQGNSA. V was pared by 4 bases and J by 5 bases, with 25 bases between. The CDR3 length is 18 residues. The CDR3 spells CASSWGVGGGPGGDTQYF. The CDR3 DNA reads TGTGCCAGCAGCTGGGGGGTGGGGGGAGGTCCCGGTGGAGATACGCAGTATTTT.

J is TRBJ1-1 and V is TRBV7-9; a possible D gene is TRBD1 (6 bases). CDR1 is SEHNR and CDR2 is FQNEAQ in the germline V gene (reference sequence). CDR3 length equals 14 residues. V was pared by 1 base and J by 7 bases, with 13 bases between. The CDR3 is CASSLVEGRGEAFF. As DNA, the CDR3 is TGTGCCAGCAGCTTAGTCGAGGGCAGGGGTGAAGCTTTCTTT.

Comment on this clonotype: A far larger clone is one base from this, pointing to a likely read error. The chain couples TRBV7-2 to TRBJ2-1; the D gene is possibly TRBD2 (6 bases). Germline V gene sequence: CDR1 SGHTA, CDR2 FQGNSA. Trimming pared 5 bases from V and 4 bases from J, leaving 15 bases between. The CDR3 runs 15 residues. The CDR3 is CASSIGSGLYNEQFF. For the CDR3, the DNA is TGTGCCAGCAGCATAGGTAGCGGACTTTACAATGAGCAGTTCTTC.

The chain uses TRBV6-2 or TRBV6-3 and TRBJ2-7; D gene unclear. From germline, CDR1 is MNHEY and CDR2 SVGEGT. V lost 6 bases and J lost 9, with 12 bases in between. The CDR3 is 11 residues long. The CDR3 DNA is TGTGCCAGCAGCCCACGATGGGCGCAGTACTTC. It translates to CASSPRWAQYF.

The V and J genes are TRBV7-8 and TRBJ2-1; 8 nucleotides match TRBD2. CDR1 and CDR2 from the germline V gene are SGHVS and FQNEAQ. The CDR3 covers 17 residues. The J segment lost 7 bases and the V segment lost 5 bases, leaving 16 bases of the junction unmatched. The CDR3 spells CASSPRSAGGFGNEQFF. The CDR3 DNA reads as TGTGCCAGCAGCCCCCGTTCGGCGGGAGGCTTCGGGAATGAGCAGTTCTTC.

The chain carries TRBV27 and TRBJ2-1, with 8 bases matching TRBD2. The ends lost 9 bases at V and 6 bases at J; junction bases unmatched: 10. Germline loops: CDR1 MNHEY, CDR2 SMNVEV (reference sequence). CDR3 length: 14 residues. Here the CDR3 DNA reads TGTGCCAGAAGGAGCACTAGCGGTAGCAATGAGCAGTTCTTC. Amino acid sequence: CARRSTSGSNEQFF.

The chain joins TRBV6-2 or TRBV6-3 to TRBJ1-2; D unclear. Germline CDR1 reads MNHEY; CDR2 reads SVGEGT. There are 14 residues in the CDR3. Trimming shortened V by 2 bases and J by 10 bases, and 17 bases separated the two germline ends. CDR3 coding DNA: TGTGCCAGCAGTTACCTACACATGGATTCGGCCTACACCTTC. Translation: CASSYLHMDSAYTF.

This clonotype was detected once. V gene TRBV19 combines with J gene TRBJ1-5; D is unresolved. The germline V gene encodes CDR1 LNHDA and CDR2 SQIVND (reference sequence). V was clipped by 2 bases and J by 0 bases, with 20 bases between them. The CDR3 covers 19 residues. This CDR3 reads CASSIISAESTYSNQPQHF. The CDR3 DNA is TGTGCCAGTAGTATAATCTCGGCAGAAAGTACTTATAGCAATCAGCCCCAGCATTTT.

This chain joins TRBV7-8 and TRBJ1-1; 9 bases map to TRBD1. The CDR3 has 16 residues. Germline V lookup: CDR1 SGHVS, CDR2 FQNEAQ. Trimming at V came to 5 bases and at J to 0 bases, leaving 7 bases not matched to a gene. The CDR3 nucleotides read TGTGCCAGCAGCCCACAGGGACAGGGCATGAACACTGAAGCTTTCTTT. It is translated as CASSPQGQGMNTEAFF.

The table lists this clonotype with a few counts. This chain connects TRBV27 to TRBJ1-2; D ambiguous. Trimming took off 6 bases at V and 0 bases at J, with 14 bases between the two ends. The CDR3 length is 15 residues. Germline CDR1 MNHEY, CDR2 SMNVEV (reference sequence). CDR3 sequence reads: CASSFSALANYGYTF. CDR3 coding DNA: TGTGCCAGCAGCTTCAGCGCTCTAGCTAACTATGGCTACACCTTC.

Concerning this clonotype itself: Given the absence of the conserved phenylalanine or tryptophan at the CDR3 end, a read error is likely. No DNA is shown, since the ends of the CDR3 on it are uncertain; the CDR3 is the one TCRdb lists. CDR3 amino acids: CASSLPGGDEQLL. The chain couples TRBV9 to TRBJ2-1; the table assigns TRBD1, which was not confirmed against the DNA. The CDR3 contains 13 residues when both ends are counted. Per the germline V gene, CDR1 is SGDLS and CDR2 is YYNGEE.

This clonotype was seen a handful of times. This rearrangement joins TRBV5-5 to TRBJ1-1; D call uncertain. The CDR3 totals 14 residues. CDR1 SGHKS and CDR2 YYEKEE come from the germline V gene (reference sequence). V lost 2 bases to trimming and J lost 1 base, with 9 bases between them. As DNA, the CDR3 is TGTGCCAGCAGCTTCGCGCATGGGAACACTGAAGCTTTCTTT. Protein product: CASSFAHGNTEAFF.

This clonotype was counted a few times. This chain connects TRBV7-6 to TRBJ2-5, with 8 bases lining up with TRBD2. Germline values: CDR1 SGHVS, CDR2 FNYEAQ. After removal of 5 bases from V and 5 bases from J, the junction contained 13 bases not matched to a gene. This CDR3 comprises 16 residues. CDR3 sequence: CASSRLSGGRLETQYF. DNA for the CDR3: TGTGCCAGCAGCCGCCTTTCGGGGGGGCGCTTGGAGACCCAGTACTTC.

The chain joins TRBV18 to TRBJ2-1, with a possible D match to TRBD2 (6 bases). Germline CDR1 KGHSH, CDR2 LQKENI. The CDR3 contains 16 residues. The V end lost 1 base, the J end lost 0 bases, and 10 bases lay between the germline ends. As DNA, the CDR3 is TGTGCCAGCTCACCACTTGATAGCGGCTCCTACAATGAGCAGTTCTTC. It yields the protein CASSPLDSGSYNEQFF.